This T cell receptor (beta chain) was sequenced during a study of blood T cell repertoires in COVID-19. About the research overall: PBMCs, B-cell-depleted T cells, or T cells were the source of the cDNA or gDNA that made up the material.

Authors' methods: Estimates of nucleated cell counts were drawn from the amplification of reference gene primers. Data came from immunoSEQ multiplex PCR; TCRdb stores just in-frame clones and leaves some out. V, J and clone size are those of that table, while D and trimming were read from the DNA. The sample contains about 140,000 clones, about 88% of which appear only once. The CDR3 runs to 17 residues. The ends lost 3 bases at V and 3 bases at J; junction bases unmatched: 7. Germline V gene data show CDR1 as WNHNN and CDR2 as SYGVQD (reference sequence). Sequenced: peripheral blood. J is TRBJ2-3 and V is TRBV10-1, with 12 positions matching TRBD2. This clonotype was obtained from a human donor in a cohort sampled during active COVID-19. This chain's CDR3 is CASSDPLAGGSTDTQYF. The CDR3 DNA follows: TGCGCCAGCAGTGACCCACTAGCGGGGGGATCGACAGATACGCAGTATTTT.